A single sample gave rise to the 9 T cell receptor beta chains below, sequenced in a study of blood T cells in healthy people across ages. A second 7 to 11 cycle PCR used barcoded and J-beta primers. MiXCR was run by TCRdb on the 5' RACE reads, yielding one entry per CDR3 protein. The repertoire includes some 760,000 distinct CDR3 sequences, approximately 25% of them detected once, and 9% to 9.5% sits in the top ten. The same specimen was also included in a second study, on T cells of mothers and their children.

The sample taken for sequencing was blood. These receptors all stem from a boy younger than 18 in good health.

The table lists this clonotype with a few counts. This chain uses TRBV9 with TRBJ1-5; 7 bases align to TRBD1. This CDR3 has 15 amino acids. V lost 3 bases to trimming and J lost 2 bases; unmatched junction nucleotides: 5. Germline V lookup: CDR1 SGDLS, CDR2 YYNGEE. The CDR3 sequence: CASSGAGTGNQPQHF. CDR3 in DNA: TGTGCCAGCAGCGGAGCCGGGACAGGCAATCAGCCCCAGCATTTT.

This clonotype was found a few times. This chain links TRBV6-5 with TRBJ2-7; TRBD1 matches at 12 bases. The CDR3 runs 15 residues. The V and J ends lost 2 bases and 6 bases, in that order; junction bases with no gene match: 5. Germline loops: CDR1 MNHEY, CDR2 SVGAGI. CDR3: CASSYGTGGSGEQYF. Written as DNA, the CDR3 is TGTGCCAGCAGTTACGGGACAGGGGGCTCGGGCGAGCAGTACTTC.

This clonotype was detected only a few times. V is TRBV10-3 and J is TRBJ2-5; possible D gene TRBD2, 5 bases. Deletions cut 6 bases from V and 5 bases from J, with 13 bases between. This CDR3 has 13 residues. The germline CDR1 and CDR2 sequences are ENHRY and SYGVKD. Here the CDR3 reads CAISFNRGETQYF. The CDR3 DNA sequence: TGTGCCATCAGCTTCAACAGAGGGGAGACCCAGTACTTC.

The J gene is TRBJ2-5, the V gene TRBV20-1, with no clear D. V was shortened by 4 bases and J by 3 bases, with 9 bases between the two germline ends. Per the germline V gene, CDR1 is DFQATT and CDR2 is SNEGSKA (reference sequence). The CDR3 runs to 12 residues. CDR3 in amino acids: CSATYQEETQYF. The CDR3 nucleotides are TGCAGTGCTACCTACCAGGAAGAGACCCAGTACTTC.

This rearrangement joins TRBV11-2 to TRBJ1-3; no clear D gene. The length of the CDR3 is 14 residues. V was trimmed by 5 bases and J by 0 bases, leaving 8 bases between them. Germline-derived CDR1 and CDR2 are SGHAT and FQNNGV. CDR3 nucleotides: TGTGCCAGCAGCCAGAAGGCCTCTGGAAACACCATATATTTT. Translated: CASSQKASGNTIYF.

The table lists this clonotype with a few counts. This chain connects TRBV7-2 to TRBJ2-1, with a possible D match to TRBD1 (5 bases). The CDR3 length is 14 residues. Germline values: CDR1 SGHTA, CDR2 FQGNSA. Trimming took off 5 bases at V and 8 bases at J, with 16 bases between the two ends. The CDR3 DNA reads TGTGCCAGCAGCCAGCTCGCCGTAGGGGATGAGCAGTTCTTC. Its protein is CASSQLAVGDEQFF.

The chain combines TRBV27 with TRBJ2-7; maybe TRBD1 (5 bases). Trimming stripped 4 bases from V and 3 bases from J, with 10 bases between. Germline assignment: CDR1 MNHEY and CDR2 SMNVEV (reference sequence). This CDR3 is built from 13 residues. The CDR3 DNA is TGTGCCAGCAGTTACGACAGTTTCTACGAGCAGTACTTC. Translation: CASSYDSFYEQYF.

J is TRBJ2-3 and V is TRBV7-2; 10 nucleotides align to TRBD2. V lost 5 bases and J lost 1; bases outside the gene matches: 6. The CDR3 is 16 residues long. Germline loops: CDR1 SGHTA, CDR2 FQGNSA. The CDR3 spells CASSQIAGGGTDTQYF. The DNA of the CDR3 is TGTGCCAGCAGCCAGATAGCGGGAGGAGGCACAGATACGCAGTATTTT.

The CDR3 spells CASSVTRGQGLSGANVLTF. CDR3 coding DNA: TGTGCCAGCAGCGTAACCCGGGGACAGGGTCTTTCTGGGGCCAACGTCCTGACTTTC. V and J are TRBV9 and TRBJ2-6; 9 bases fit TRBD1. This CDR3 has 19 residues. CDR1 is SGDLS and CDR2 is YYNGEE in the germline V gene. The V and J ends lost 1 base and 1 base, in that order; junction bases with no gene match: 9.